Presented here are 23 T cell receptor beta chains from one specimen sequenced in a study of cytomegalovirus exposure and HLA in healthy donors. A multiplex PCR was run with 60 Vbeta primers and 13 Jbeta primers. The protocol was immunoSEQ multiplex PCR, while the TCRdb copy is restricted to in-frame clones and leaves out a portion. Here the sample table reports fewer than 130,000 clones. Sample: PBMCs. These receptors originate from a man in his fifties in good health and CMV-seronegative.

CDR3 sequence: CASSRAGQGKETQYF. For the CDR3, the DNA is TGTGCCAGCAGTAGAGCCGGACAGGGGAAAGAGACCCAGTACTTC. The chain recombines TRBV6-1 with TRBJ2-5, with 9 bases that match TRBD1. This CDR3 contains 15 residues. Looked up from germline, CDR1 is MNHNS and CDR2 is SASEGT. Trimming took 5 bases from V and 3 from J; bases not matched to a gene: 7.

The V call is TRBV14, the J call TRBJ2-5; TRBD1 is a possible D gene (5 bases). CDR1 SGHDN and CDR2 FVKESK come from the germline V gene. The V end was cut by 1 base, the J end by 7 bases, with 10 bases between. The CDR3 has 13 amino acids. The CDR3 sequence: CASSQVDRRTQYF. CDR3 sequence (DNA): TGTGCCAGCAGCCAAGTCGACAGACGGACCCAGTACTTC.

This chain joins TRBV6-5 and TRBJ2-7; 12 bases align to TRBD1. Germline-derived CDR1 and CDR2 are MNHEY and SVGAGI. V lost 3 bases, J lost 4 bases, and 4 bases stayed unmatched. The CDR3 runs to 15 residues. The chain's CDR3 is CASSYGTGGAYEQYF. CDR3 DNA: TGTGCCAGCAGTTATGGGACAGGGGGCGCATACGAGCAGTACTTC.

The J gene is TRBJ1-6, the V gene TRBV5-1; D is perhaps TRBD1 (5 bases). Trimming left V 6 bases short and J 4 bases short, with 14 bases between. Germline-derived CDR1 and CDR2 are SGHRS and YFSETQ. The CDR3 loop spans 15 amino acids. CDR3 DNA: TGCGCCAGCAATCTTGGGGGGGAATATAATTCACCCCTCCACTTT. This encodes CASNLGGEYNSPLHF.

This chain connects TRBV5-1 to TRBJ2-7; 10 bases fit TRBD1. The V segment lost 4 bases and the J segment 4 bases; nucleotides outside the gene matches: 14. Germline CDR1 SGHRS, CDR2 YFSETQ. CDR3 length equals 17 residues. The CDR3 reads CASSLYSRDRGGYEQYF. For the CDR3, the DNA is TGCGCCAGCAGCCTCTACTCCCGGGACAGGGGTGGTTACGAGCAGTACTTC.

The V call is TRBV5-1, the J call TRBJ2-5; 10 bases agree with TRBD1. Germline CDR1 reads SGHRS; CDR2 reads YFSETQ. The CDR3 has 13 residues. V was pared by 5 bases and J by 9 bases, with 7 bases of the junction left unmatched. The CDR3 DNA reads TGCGCCAGCAGTTCGGACAGGGGGAATGCCCAGTACTTC. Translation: CASSSDRGNAQYF.

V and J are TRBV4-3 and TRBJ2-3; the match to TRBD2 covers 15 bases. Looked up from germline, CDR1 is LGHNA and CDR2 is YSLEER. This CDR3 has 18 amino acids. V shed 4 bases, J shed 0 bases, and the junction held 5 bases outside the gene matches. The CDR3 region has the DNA TGCGCCAGCAGCCCCGGGACTAGCGGGGGGTATAGCACAGATACGCAGTATTTT. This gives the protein CASSPGTSGGYSTDTQYF.

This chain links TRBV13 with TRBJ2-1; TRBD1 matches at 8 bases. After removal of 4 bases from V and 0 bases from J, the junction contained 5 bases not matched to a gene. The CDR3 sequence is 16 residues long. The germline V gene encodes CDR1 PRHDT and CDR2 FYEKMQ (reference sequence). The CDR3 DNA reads TGTGCCAGCAGCTCGACAGGGGAAAGCTCCTACAATGAGCAGTTCTTC. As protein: CASSSTGESSYNEQFF.

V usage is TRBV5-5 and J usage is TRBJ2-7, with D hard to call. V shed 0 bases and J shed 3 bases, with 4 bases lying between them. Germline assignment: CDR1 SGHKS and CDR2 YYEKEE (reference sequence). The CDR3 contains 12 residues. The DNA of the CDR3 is TGTGCCAGCAGCTTGGAGAGCTACGAGCAGTACTTC. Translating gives CASSLESYEQYF. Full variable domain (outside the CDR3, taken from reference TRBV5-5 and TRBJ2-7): DAGVTQSPTHLIKTRGQQVTLRCSPISGHKSVSWYQQVLGQGPQFIFQYYEKEERGRGNFPDRFSARQFPNYSSELNVNALLLGDSALYLCASSLESYEQYFGPGTRLTVT.

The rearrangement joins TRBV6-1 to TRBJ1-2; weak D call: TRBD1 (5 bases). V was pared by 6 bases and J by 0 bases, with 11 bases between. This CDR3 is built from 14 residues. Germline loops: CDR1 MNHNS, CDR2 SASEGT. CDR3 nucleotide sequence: TGTGCCAGCAGCCTATGGGGGGCTAACTATGGCTACACCTTC. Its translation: CASSLWGANYGYTF.

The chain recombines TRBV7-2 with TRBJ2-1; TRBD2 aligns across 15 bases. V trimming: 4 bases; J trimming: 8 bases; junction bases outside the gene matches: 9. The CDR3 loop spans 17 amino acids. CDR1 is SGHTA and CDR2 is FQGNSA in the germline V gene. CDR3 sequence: CASSSRRTSGGVDEQFF. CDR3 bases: TGTGCCAGCAGCTCCAGAAGGACTAGCGGGGGGGTGGATGAGCAGTTCTTC.

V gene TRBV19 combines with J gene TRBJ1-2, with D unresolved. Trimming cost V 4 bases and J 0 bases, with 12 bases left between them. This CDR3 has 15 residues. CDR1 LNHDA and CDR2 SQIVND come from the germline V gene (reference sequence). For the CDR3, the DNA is TGTGCCAGTAGTACACAGAACCAAGCTAACTATGGCTACACCTTC. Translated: CASSTQNQANYGYTF.

The CDR3 reads CASSFTGFYEQYF. In nucleotides, the CDR3 is TGTGCCAGTAGTTTCACAGGTTTTTACGAGCAGTACTTC. V is TRBV19 and J is TRBJ2-7; possible D gene TRBD1, 5 bases. The CDR3 has 13 amino acids. Germline-derived CDR1 and CDR2 are LNHDA and SQIVND (reference sequence). V was pared by 5 bases and J by 4 bases, with 12 bases between.

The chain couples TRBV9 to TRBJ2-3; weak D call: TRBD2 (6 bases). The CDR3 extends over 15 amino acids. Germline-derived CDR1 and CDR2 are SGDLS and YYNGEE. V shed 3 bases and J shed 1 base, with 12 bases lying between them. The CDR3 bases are TGTGCCAGCAGCGCGGGGACTGTTGGCACAGATACGCAGTATTTT. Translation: CASSAGTVGTDTQYF.

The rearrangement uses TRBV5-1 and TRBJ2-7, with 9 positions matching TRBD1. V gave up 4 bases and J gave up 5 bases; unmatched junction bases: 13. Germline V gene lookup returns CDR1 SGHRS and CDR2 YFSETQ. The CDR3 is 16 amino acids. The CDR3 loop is CASSPGLGQGLNEQYF. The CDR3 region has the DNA TGCGCCAGCAGCCCGGGCCTAGGACAGGGGCTCAACGAGCAGTACTTC.

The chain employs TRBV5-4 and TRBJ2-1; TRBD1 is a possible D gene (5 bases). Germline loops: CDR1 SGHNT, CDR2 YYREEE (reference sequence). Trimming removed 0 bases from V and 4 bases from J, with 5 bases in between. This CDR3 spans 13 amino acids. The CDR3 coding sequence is TGTGCCAGCAGCTTGGGACAGTACAATGAGCAGTTCTTC. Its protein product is CASSLGQYNEQFF. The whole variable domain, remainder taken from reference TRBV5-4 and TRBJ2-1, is ETGVTQSPTHLIKTRGQQVTLRCSSQSGHNTVSWYQQALGQGPQFIFQYYREEENGRGNFPPRFSGLQFPNYSSELNVNALELDDSALYLCASSLGQYNEQFFGPGTRLTVL.

CDR3 in amino acids: CSVRDGGTNTEAFF. CDR3 in DNA: TGCAGCGTCCGGGATGGGGGGACGAACACTGAAGCTTTCTTT. The gene calls are TRBV29-1 and TRBJ1-1, with a possible D match to TRBD1 (5 bases). Trimming removed 6 bases from V and 1 base from J, with 15 bases in between. The CDR3 extends over 14 amino acids. Germline V lookup: CDR1 SQVTM, CDR2 ANQGSEA.

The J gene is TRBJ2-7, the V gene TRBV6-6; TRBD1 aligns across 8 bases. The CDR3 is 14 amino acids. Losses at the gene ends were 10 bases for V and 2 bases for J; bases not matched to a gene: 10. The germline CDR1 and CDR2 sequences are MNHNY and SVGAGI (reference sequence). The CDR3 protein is CATSRGQATYEQYF. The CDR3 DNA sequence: TGTGCCACCTCGAGGGGACAGGCGACCTACGAGCAGTACTTC.

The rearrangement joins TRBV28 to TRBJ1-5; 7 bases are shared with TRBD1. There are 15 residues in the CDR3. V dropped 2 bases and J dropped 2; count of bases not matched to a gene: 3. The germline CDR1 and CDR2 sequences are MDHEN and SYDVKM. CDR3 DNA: TGTGCCAGCAGTTTAAGTCAGGGGGGCAATCAGCCCCAGCATTTT. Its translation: CASSLSQGGNQPQHF.

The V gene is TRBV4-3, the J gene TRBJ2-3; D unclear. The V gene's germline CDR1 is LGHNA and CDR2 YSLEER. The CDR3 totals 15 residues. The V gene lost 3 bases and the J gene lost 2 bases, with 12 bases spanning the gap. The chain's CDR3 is CASSQMYSFTDTQYF. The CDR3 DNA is TGCGCCAGCAGCCAGATGTACTCATTCACAGATACGCAGTATTTT.

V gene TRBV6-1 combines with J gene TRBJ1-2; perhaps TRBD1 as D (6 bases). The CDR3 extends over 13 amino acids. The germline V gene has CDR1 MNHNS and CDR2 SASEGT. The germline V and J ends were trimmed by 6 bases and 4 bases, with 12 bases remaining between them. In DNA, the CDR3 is TGTGCCAGCAGCCCTGGACAGACCTATGGCTACACCTTC. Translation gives CASSPGQTYGYTF.

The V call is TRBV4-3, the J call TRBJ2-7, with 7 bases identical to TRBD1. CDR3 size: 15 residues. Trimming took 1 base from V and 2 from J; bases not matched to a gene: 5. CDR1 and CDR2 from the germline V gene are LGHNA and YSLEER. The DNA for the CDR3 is TGCGCCAGCAGCCAAGCCGGACAGGCGCCCTACGAGCAGTACTTC. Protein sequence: CASSQAGQAPYEQYF.

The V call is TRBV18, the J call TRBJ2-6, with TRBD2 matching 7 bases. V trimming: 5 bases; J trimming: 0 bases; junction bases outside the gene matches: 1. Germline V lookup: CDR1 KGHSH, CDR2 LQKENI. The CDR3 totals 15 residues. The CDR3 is CASSGEGSGANVLTF. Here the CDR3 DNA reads TGTGCCAGCTCAGGGGAGGGCTCTGGGGCCAACGTCCTGACTTTC.